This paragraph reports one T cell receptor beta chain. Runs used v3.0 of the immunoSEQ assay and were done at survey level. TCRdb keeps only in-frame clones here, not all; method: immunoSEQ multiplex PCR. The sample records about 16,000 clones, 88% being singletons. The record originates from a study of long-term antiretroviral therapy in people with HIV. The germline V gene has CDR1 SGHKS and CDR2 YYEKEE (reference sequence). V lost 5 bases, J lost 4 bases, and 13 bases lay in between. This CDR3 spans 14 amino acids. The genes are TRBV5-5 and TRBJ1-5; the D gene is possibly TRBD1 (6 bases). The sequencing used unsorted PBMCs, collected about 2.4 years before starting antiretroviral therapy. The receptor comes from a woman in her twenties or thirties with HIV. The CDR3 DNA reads TGTGCCAGCAGGAGGGGGGGAGGGAATCAGCCCCAGCATTTT. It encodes CASRRGGGNQPQHF.